This TCR beta chain appears in the sequencing data of a study of T cell responses to AZD1222 COVID-19 vaccine. Study background: Second-dose groups at about 4 or about 12 weeks were pooled. Study observations and caveats: Repertoires were obtained only post-peak T cell response.

In regard to this clone: As yet, its antigen is unknown.

The V gene's germline CDR1 is MNHEY and CDR2 SVGEGT. CDR3 length: 14 residues. V lost 0 bases to trimming and J lost 3 bases, with 8 bases between them. The data were produced by immunoSEQ multiplex PCR, yet TCRdb's version contains in-frame clones alone and is incomplete. The sample contains about 160,000 clones, 91% of which appear only once. The TCR originated in an adult in good health. Sequenced here: peripheral blood, sampled on day 0 of AZD1222 vaccination. The rearrangement uses TRBV6-2 or TRBV6-3 and TRBJ2-5; D unresolved. In DNA, the CDR3 is TGTGCCAGCAGTTACTCGCCAGGCAAAGAGACCCAGTACTTC. Its translation is CASSYSPGKETQYF.